The rows below give T cell receptor beta chains drawn from one sample of a study of T cells in Graves' hyperthyroidism and ophthalmopathy. MiXCR, run by TCRdb on the multiplex PCR reads, gives a single entry per CDR3 protein. The sample yields fewer than 400,000 distinct CDR3 sequences, 15% to 19% seen once. Sequencing used blood. Source of these receptors: a young woman with Graves' hyperthyroidism that later progressed to Graves' ophthalmopathy. Both conserved end residues are part of each CDR3. The D gene is left open where the match is weak. The size field is filled for only some rows; it gives once, few, many or a size class.

d_gene	abundance	j_gene	v_gene	CDR3aa	CDR3nt
-	many	TRBJ2-7	TRBV7-9	CASSLGVLSEQYF	TGTGCCAGCAGCCTGGGGGTCCTGAGTGAGCAGTACTTC
-	-	TRBJ2-1	TRBV5-5	CASSLETGESYNDQFF	TGTGCCAGCAGCTTGGAGACGGGAGAGTCCTACAATGACCAGTTCTTC
TRBD2	many	TRBJ2-3	TRBV9	CASSATSGRVTDTQYF	TGTGCCAGCAGCGCTACTAGCGGGAGAGTCACAGATACGCAGTATTTT
-	many	TRBJ2-1	TRBV24-1	CATSDPGRGYNEQFF	TGTGCCACCAGTGACCCTGGGCGGGGCTACAATGAGCAGTTCTTC
-	many	TRBJ2-1	TRBV12-3/TRBV12-4	CASSLRAGTKNDEQFF	TGTGCCAGCAGTCTAAGAGCCGGGACCAAGAACGATGAGCAGTTCTTC
-	many	TRBJ1-1	TRBV6-1	CASSERQLPNTEAFF	TGTGCCAGCAGCGAAAGACAGCTACCGAACACTGAAGCTTTCTTT
TRBD2	-	TRBJ2-5	TRBV29-1	CSVAVAGGPPGETQYF	TGCAGCGTTGCGGTAGCGGGAGGGCCCCCGGGAGAGACCCAGTACTTC
TRBD1	few	TRBJ2-7	TRBV4-1	CASSHRQGASEQYF	TGCGCCAGCAGCCACCGACAGGGGGCAAGCGAGCAGTACTTC
-	many	TRBJ2-7	TRBV28	CATTDRLYSYEQYF	TGTGCCACAACGGACAGACTTTACTCCTACGAGCAGTACTTC
TRBD2	-	TRBJ2-2	TRBV10-3	CAIRLGLAGGNTGELFF	TGTGCCATCAGGCTTGGACTAGCGGGAGGTAACACCGGGGAGCTGTTTTTT
TRBD2	many	TRBJ2-7	TRBV12-3/TRBV12-4	CASSSTTSGIHEQYF	TGTGCCAGCAGTTCTACGACTAGCGGTATCCACGAGCAGTACTTC
-	few	TRBJ2-7	TRBV5-1	CASSLRERGGDYEQYF	TGCGCCAGCAGCTTGCGTGAGCGCGGTGGGGACTACGAGCAGTACTTC
TRBD1	-	TRBJ1-4	TRBV5-1	CASSSGQGAVGEKLFF	TGCGCCAGCAGCTCGGGCCAGGGGGCCGTAGGTGAAAAACTGTTTTTT
-	few	TRBJ2-1	TRBV7-9	CASSRRGDTYNEQFF	TGTGCCAGCAGTCGGCGGGGCGACACCTACAATGAGCAGTTCTTC
-	many	TRBJ1-1	TRBV12-3/TRBV12-4	CASSLQEGTEAFF	TGTGCCAGCAGTTTACAGGAGGGGACTGAAGCTTTCTTT
TRBD1	-	TRBJ1-1	TRBV7-9	CASSEPGTETFF	TGTGCCAGCAGCGAGCCCGGGACAGAGACTTTCTTT
-	many	TRBJ2-5	TRBV7-9	CASSVGSNYETQYF	TGTGCCAGCAGCGTCGGGTCTAATTATGAGACCCAGTACTTC
-	few	TRBJ2-1	TRBV14	CASSQDSTMINEQFF	TGTGCCAGCAGCCAAGATTCCACCATGATCAATGAGCAGTTCTTC
TRBD1	many	TRBJ1-1	TRBV28	CASSGQGAANTEAFF	TGTGCCAGCAGTGGCCAGGGGGCAGCCAACACTGAAGCTTTCTTT
-	many	TRBJ1-2	TRBV28	CASSVRSAISYGYTF	TGTGCCAGCAGTGTCCGTAGCGCGATCTCCTATGGCTACACCTTC
-	-	TRBJ2-7	TRBV3-1	CASSLIGGTVAGDEQYF	TGTGCCAGCAGCCTTATCGGCGGGACGGTGGCCGGGGACGAGCAGTACTTC
-	many	TRBJ2-1	TRBV27	CASSITPYNEQFF	TGTGCCAGCAGTATAACCCCCTACAATGAGCAGTTCTTC
TRBD2	many	TRBJ2-3	TRBV24-1	CATSDQSGIAGNTDTQYF	TGTGCCACCAGTGATCAATCCGGAATAGCGGGAAACACAGATACGCAGTATTTT
TRBD1	-	TRBJ2-2	TRBV12-3/TRBV12-4	CASRTGTGRGGELFF	TGTGCCAGCAGGACCGGGACAGGGAGAGGCGGGGAGCTGTTTTTT
TRBD2	-	TRBJ2-5	TRBV4-1	CASSQGAEAGGGRLLETQYF	TGCGCCAGCAGCCAAGGGGCGGAGGCGGGAGGGGGCAGGTTGTTGGAGACCCAGTACTTC
-	many	TRBJ2-7	TRBV11-2	CASTPPGSYEQYF	TGTGCCAGCACCCCTCCAGGCTCCTACGAGCAGTACTTC
-	few	TRBJ2-7	TRBV28	CASSSKGYEQYF	TGTGCCAGCAGTTCCAAGGGCTACGAGCAGTACTTC
-	-	TRBJ1-2	TRBV3-1	CASSRDGGGGYTF	TGTGCCAGCAGCCGGGACGGTGGGGGAGGCTACACCTTC
TRBD2	many	TRBJ2-3	TRBV20-1	CSAQPSGGANTDTQYF	TGCAGTGCCCAACCGTCGGGGGGGGCGAACACAGATACGCAGTATTTT
-	many	TRBJ1-2	TRBV30	CAWSLRNPNYGYTF	TGTGCCTGGAGTCTCCGAAACCCTAATTATGGCTACACCTTC
TRBD1	many	TRBJ2-7	TRBV5-1	CASSQRTNRDRGHEQYF	TGCGCCAGCAGCCAACGAACCAACCGGGACAGGGGGCACGAGCAGTACTTC
TRBD1	-	TRBJ2-2	TRBV20-1	CSARDDSTGDTGELFF	TGCAGTGCTAGAGATGATTCGACAGGGGACACCGGGGAGCTGTTTTTT
TRBD2	few	TRBJ2-1	TRBV4-2	CASSQGLAEGYNEQFF	TGTGCCAGCAGCCAAGGGCTAGCGGAGGGATACAATGAGCAGTTCTTC
-	many	TRBJ1-1	TRBV7-8	CASSVPQGMTEAFF	TGTGCCAGCAGCGTTCCACAGGGAATGACTGAAGCTTTCTTT
TRBD1	many	TRBJ2-3	TRBV12-3/TRBV12-4	CASSALTGSEGTDTQYF	TGTGCCAGCAGTGCCTTGACAGGGAGCGAGGGCACAGATACGCAGTATTTT
TRBD2	many	TRBJ2-3	TRBV5-6	CASSATSAGHTQYF	TGTGCCAGCAGCGCGACTAGCGCGGGCCATACGCAGTATTTT
-	-	TRBJ1-1	TRBV6-2/TRBV6-3	CAGSYGSAAEAFF	TGTGCCGGCAGTTATGGTTCGGCGGCAGAAGCTTTCTTT
-	few	TRBJ1-2	TRBV7-9	CASSLAKGNYGYTF	TGTGCCAGCAGCTTAGCCAAGGGTAACTATGGCTACACCTTC
TRBD2	many	TRBJ2-7	TRBV18	CASSPSQYGLAGVNEQYF	TGTGCCAGCTCACCTTCTCAGTACGGACTAGCGGGAGTTAATGAGCAGTACTTC
-	few	TRBJ2-5	TRBV9	CASSSDTGRWETQYF	TGTGCCAGCAGCTCGGACACAGGGCGGTGGGAGACCCAGTACTTC
TRBD2	few	TRBJ2-7	TRBV11-1	CASSFGTSGASYEQYF	TGTGCCAGCAGCTTTGGGACTAGCGGAGCCTCCTACGAGCAGTACTTC
-	many	TRBJ2-7	TRBV7-9	CASSLTPVVGSYEQYF	TGTGCCAGCAGCTTAACCCCGGTGGTGGGGTCCTACGAGCAGTACTTC
TRBD1	-	TRBJ2-7	TRBV5-5	CASSLVGGQGSYEQYF	TGTGCCAGCAGCTTGGTCGGGGGACAGGGGAGCTACGAGCAGTACTTC
TRBD2	many	TRBJ2-7	TRBV28	CASSSLKTSGFAEQYF	TGTGCCAGCAGTTCGCTAAAGACTAGCGGCTTTGCCGAGCAGTACTTC
-	many	TRBJ2-1	TRBV7-3	CASSLLGLDEQFF	TGTGCCAGCAGCTTATTAGGCCTAGATGAGCAGTTCTTC
-	many	TRBJ2-5	TRBV29-1	CSVEIRETQYF	TGCAGCGTTGAAATCCGTGAGACCCAGTACTTC
-	-	TRBJ2-1	TRBV6-1	CASSRDSPEQFF	TGTGCCAGCAGTAGGGACTCCCCGGAGCAGTTCTTC
-	few	TRBJ2-1	TRBV12-3/TRBV12-4	CASRGQGGEQFF	TGTGCCAGTCGTGGGCAGGGAGGTGAGCAGTTCTTC
-	few	TRBJ1-2	TRBV27	CASSPVAGDHFTYGYTF	TGTGCCAGCAGTCCTGTGGCAGGGGATCATTTTACCTATGGCTACACCTTC
-	few	TRBJ2-7	TRBV7-9	CASSLTGYSSYGQYF	TGTGCCAGCAGCTTAACGGGGTATTCCTCCTACGGGCAGTACTTC
-	few	TRBJ2-7	TRBV3-2	CASSQKGGQGIPPYEQYF	TGTGCCAGCAGCCAAAAAGGGGGACAGGGGATTCCACCCTACGAGCAGTACTTC
TRBD1	few	TRBJ1-1	TRBV4-2	CTSSQEQTGGNTEAFF	TGTACCAGCAGCCAAGAACAGACAGGGGGGAACACTGAAGCTTTCTTT
-	many	TRBJ2-7	TRBV30	CAWSVRGYEQYF	TGTGCCTGGAGTGTACGGGGCTACGAGCAGTACTTC
-	many	TRBJ1-3	TRBV28	CASSLIGYGNTIYF	TGTGCCAGCAGTTTAATAGGGTACGGAAACACCATATATTTT
-	many	TRBJ1-2	TRBV5-1	CASSPTGTGYGYTF	TGCGCCAGCAGCCCAACCGGGACTGGCTATGGCTACACCTTC
TRBD1	many	TRBJ2-4	TRBV20-1	CSASTRDRQNIQYF	TGCAGTGCTAGCACCCGGGACAGACAAAACATTCAGTACTTC
-	many	TRBJ2-7	TRBV28	CASSSGRASSYEQYF	TGTGCCAGCAGTTCCGGACGGGCTAGCTCCTACGAGCAGTACTTC
-	many	TRBJ2-4	TRBV7-2	CASSLAGTPGAAKNIQYF	TGTGCCAGCAGCTTAGCTGGGACTCCGGGAGCGGCCAAAAACATTCAGTACTTC